The table lists the clone carrying this TCR beta chain with a count of one. RNA in amounts of 0.5 to 1 ug was reverse transcribed with random hexamers. TCRdb re-derived calls from the immunoSEQ multiplex PCR reads in MiXCR, one entry per CDR3 protein. The sample comprises about 200,000 distinct CDR3 sequences, 85% to 95% of which are singletons, and 0.08% to 0.11% rests with the top ten. The data are from a study of CD8 T cells in Susac syndrome. Looked up from germline, CDR1 is SGHVS and CDR2 is FNYEAQ. The CDR3 sequence is 17 residues long. Unmatched junction bases numbered 11, after V lost 2 bases and J lost 8 bases.

The TCR was taken from a human donor in good health. The rearrangement joins TRBV7-6 to TRBJ1-4, with 10 bases matching TRBD1. What was sequenced was CD4+ T cells from PBMCs. The CDR3 reads CASSLRSPGQGMEKLFF. Here the CDR3 DNA reads TGTGCCAGCAGCTTACGGTCCCCGGGACAGGGGATGGAAAAACTGTTTTTT.